The T cell receptor (beta chain) under discussion was sequenced for a study of long-term antiretroviral therapy in people with HIV. Run at survey level, the immunoSEQ assay was version v3.0. Per-sample targets for sequencing were 40,000-50,000 T-cell genomes. Data came from immunoSEQ multiplex PCR; TCRdb stores just in-frame clones and leaves some out. The sample contains roughly 30,000 clones, 93% of which appear only once. Samples held about 0.95-10 million cryopreserved PBMC, and DNA extraction followed. About this clone itself: Its antigen remains unknown.

Germline CDR1 is MNHEY and CDR2 is SMNVEV (reference sequence). The CDR3 has 16 amino acids. The J segment lost 7 bases and the V segment lost 4 bases, leaving 16 bases of the junction unmatched. Findings and caveats of the study: All time points showed a repertoire dominated by clones expanded before ART. Diversity remained lower than transplant donor controls, even though it increased after ART.

The sequencing used unsorted PBMCs, collected approximately 6.3 years after starting antiretroviral therapy. The chain carries TRBV27 and TRBJ2-7; 7 bases map to TRBD1. The source of this sequence is a woman aged 40 to 55 with HIV. The CDR3 DNA reads as TGTGCCAGCAGTTCCCGACAGGGCCTTACCTCGAGGGAGCAGTACTTC. It codes for CASSSRQGLTSREQYF.